This T cell receptor (beta chain) came from a study of OX40 agonist ivuxolimab in advanced cancers. V shed 5 bases and J shed 3 bases, with 16 bases lying between them. Per the germline V gene, CDR1 is MDHEN and CDR2 is SYDVKM. CDR3 length equals 15 residues. Points on this clone: Other nucleotide sequences in the sample specify the same CDR3.

Only in-frame clones appear in the TCRdb table, and some are missing; sequencing was by immunoSEQ multiplex PCR. The table shows about 73,000 clones, with about 93% occurring only once. The chain carries TRBV28 and TRBJ2-5; a weak D match, TRBD2 (7 bases). This sequence was found in an adult with an advanced solid tumor such as melanoma, head and neck, liver or kidney cancer. The material sequenced was CD4+ or CD8+ T cells sorted from blood, taken in a trial of the OX40 agonist ivuxolimab. The CDR3 loop reads CASSPPGAGEETQYF. Written as DNA, the CDR3 is TGTGCCAGCAGTCCACCAGGGGCGGGAGAAGAGACCCAGTACTTC.